A selection of T cell receptor beta chains follows, all from one sample in a study of T cell responses to AZD1222 COVID-19 vaccine. The repertoire was sequenced with immunoSEQ multiplex PCR; TCRdb's copy has only in-frame clones and lacks some. The table lists about 46,000 clones, around 90% of them singletons. The sequencing used peripheral blood, collected 28 days after the second AZD1222 dose. Receptors originate from an adult who received the AZD1222 COVID-19 vaccine. CDR3s include the opening cysteine and the closing phenylalanine or tryptophan. Clone size is stated in some rows and not others, as once, few, many or a class when expanded.

>TRBV7-2|-|TRBJ2-7
CASSYLAGLSYEQYF
>TRBV6-4|once|TRBJ1-1
CASKSQMNTEAFF
>TRBV7-8|-|TRBJ1-2
CASSPWARVAGGYTF
>TRBV7-9|-|TRBJ1-5
CASSYRDSNQPQHF
>TRBV19|-|TRBJ2-2
CASSPMALNTGELFF
>TRBV4-1|-|TRBJ1-4
CASSQEGARGTNEKLFF
>TRBV4-3|once|TRBJ2-2
CASSQRGTATYTGELFF
>TRBV5-1|-|TRBJ2-5
CASSLGGRETQYF
>TRBV27|-|TRBJ2-3
CASSFTGGIDTQYF
>TRBV5-6|-|TRBJ2-1
CASSHSGRVYNEQFF
>TRBV2|few|TRBJ1-5
CASSYREGNQPQHF
>TRBV24-1|few|TRBJ2-2
CATSVVGKDTGELFF
>TRBV5-1|-|TRBJ2-3
CASSLDTEITDTQYF
>TRBV11-2|-|TRBJ2-7
CASSFTYEQYF
>TRBV5-4|-|TRBJ2-3
CASREGPSPDTQYF
>TRBV5-1|-|TRBJ2-2
CASSWYLSTGELFF
>TRBV3-1/TRBV3-2|-|TRBJ2-5
CASSLHSGSGRETQYF
>TRBV4-1|once|TRBJ2-7
CASSQVAAWTYEQYF
>TRBV19|-|TRBJ2-6
CASSPRQGGSSGANVLTF
>TRBV19|-|TRBJ2-7
CASSMRLGGFSYEQYF
>TRBV28|-|TRBJ2-5
CASSSRGRYQETQYF
>TRBV28|once|TRBJ2-1
CASSSPRTLKYNEQFF
>TRBV20-1|-|TRBJ2-5
CSARAPETQYF
>TRBV19|-|TRBJ1-4
CASSDPRGPTNEKLFF
>TRBV30|-|TRBJ2-7
CAWEQGVFYEQYF
>TRBV6-5|-|TRBJ1-1
CASDRTGVRTEAFF
>TRBV7-3|-|TRBJ2-1
CASSGPGLYNEQFF
>TRBV5-1|-|TRBJ1-2
CASSSASPGIDGYTF
>TRBV30|-|TRBJ2-2
CAWKGGILNTGELFF
>TRBV6-5|-|TRBJ2-1
CASRKWTGDNEQFF
>TRBV2|-|TRBJ2-7
CASWSVRLYEQYF
>TRBV5-1|-|TRBJ2-7
CASSSSGQGISYEQYF
>TRBV5-1|-|TRBJ2-1
CASSPGTGLNYNEQFF
>TRBV15|once|TRBJ1-5
CATSSISRGYQPQHF
>TRBV12-5|-|TRBJ2-7
CASGLIPPYEQYF
>TRBV28|-|TRBJ1-3
CASSSDSNSGNTIYF
>TRBV7-3|-|TRBJ1-5
CASSLTGAQPQHF
>TRBV29-1|-|TRBJ1-2
CSVLAVRGYGYTF
>TRBV7-6|-|TRBJ2-7
CASSLRTSGSYYEQYF
>TRBV25-1|-|TRBJ2-7
CASSGDSFEQYF
>TRBV18|-|TRBJ2-1
CASSRTRTGNEQFF
>TRBV20-1|-|TRBJ1-2
CSASDNYGYTF
>TRBV7-2|-|TRBJ1-2
CASSLAGTGRGNGYTF
>TRBV11-2|-|TRBJ2-1
CASSLEGAGSSNEQFF
>TRBV27|-|TRBJ1-1
CASKEYWDTEAFF